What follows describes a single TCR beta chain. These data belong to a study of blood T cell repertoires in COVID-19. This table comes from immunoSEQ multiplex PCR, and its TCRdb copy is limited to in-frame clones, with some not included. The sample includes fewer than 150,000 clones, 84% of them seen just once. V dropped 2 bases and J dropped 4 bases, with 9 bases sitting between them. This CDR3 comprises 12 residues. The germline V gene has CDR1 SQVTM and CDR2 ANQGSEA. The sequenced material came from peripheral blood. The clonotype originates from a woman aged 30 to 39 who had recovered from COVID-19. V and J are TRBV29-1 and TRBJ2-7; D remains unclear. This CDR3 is CSVEIGLYEQYF. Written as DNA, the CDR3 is TGCAGCGTTGAAATTGGTCTATACGAGCAGTACTTC.